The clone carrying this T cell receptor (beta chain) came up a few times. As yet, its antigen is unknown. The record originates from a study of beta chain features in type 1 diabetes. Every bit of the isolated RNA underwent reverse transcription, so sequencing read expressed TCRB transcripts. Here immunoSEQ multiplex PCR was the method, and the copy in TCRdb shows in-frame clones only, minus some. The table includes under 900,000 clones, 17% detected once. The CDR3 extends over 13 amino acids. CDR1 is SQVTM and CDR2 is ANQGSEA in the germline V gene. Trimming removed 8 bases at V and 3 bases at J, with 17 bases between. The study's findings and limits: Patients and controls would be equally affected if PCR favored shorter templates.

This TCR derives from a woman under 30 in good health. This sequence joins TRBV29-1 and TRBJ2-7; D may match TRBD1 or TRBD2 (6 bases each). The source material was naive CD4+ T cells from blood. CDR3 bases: TGCAGCTTTGCCCGAGGGGGGAGCTACGAGCAGTACTTC. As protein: CSFARGGSYEQYF.